This T cell receptor beta chain is drawn from a study of shared clonotypes between healthy human individuals. Whole-study context: Every donor yielded three CD4 naive, three CD4 memory, two CD8 naive and one CD8 memory plate. Study conclusions and caveats: Rarefaction demonstrated incomplete sorted-subset sequencing despite large depth.

Every immunoSEQ plate was one replicate of a subset's evenly spread DNA. Authors' processing steps: ImmunoSEQ sequences covered only the junction and lacked quality scores; filtering therefore differed. The repertoire was sequenced with immunoSEQ multiplex PCR; TCRdb's copy has only in-frame clones and lacks some. V and J calls and clone size are copied from that table; D and trimming were computed from the DNA. Of around 2.3 million clones listed, more than 90% are singletons. This CDR3 is built from 14 residues. V gave up 2 bases and J gave up 0 bases, with 8 bases separating them. Germline values: CDR1 SGHTA, CDR2 FQGNSA. About this clone: Its antigen is undetermined.

The sample taken for sequencing was naive CD4+ T cells sorted from blood. Subset here: CD45RA+ positively selected. V usage is TRBV7-2 and J usage is TRBJ2-7; D gene uncertain. The origin of this receptor is a man between 18 and 35 years old in good health. The CDR3 DNA reads TGTGCCAGCAGCTTATTAGGGCCCTCCTACGAGCAGTACTTC. This encodes CASSLLGPSYEQYF.